The T cell receptor (beta chain) described here comes from a study of T cells in Graves' hyperthyroidism and ophthalmopathy. Study-wide results and limits: Before onset, ophthalmopathy was predicted by the model a median about six months earlier.

This clonotype turned up a few times. The antigen is undetermined. Trimming shortened V by 2 bases and J by 7 bases, and 18 bases separated the two germline ends. Germline loops: CDR1 DFQATT, CDR2 SNEGSKA (reference sequence). The CDR3 is made up of 14 amino acids. Amplification yielded TCR beta CDR3 regions, with RNA transcripts as the source. First-round RT-PCR targeting the TCR CDR3 was performed with the HTBI primer set. TCRdb passed the multiplex PCR reads through MiXCR, listing each CDR3 protein once. The top ten clones hold roughly 6.6% of a sample with some 560,000 distinct CDR3 sequences, less than 20% of them seen once.

This TCR was sampled from a woman aged 25 to 39 with Graves' hyperthyroidism. The chain employs TRBV20-1 and TRBJ2-7; D is perhaps TRBD2 (6 bases). Material: blood. The CDR3 reads CSARSSEGSAEQYF. The DNA for the CDR3 is TGCAGTGCTAGATCTAGCGAGGGTTCGGCGGAGCAGTACTTC.